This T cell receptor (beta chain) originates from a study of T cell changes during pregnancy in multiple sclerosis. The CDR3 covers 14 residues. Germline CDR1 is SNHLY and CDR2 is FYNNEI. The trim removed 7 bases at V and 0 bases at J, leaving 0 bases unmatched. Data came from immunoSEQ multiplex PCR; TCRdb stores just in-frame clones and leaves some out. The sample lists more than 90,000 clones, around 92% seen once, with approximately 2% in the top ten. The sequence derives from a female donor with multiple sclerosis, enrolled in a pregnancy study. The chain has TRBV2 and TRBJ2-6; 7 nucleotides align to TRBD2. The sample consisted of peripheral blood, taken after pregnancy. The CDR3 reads CASTGGSGANVLTF. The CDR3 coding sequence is TGTGCCAGCACGGGAGGCTCTGGGGCCAACGTCCTGACTTTC. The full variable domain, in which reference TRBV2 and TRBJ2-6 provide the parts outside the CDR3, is EPEVTQTPSHQVTQMGQEVILRCVPISNHLYFYWYRQILGQKVEFLVSFYNNEISEKSEIFDDQFSVERPDGSNFTLKIRSTKLEDSAMYFCASTGGSGANVLTFGAGSRLTVL.